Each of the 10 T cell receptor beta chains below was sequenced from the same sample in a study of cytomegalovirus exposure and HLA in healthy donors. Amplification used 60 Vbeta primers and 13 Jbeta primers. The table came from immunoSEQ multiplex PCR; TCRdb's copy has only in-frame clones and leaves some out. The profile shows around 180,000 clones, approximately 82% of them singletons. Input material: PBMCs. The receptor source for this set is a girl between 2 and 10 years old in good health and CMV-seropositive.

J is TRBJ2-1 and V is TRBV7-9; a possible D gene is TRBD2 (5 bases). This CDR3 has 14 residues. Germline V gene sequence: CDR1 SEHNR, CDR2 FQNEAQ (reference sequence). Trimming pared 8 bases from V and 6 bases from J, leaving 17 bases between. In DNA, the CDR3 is TGTGCCAGCCCCCATAGGATGGGGAGCAATGAGCAGTTCTTC. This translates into CASPHRMGSNEQFF. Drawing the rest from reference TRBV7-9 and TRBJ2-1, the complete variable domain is DTGVSQNPRHKITKRGQNVTFRCDPISEHNRLYWYRQTLGQGPEFLTYFQNEAQLEKSRLLSDRFSAERPKGSFSTLEIQRTEQGDSAMYLCASPHRMGSNEQFFGPGTRLTVL.

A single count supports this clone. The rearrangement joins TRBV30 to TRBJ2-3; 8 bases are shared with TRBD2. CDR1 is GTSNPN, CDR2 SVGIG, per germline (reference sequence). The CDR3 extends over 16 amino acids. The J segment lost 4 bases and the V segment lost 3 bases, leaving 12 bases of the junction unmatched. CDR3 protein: CAWSPRGGRGADTQYF. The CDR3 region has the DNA TGTGCCTGGAGCCCTCGGGGGGGAAGAGGAGCAGATACGCAGTATTTT.

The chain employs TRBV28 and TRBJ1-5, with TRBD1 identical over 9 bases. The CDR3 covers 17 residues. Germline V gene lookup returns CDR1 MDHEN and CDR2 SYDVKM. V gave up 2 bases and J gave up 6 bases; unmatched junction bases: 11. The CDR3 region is CASSLGVWDRVCQPQHF. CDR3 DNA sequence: TGTGCCAGCAGTTTAGGGGTATGGGACAGGGTTTGTCAGCCCCAGCATTTT.

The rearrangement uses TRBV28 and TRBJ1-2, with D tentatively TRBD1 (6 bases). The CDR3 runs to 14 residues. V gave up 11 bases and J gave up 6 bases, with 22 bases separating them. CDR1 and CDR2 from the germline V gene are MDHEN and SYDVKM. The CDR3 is CAGSTPRGEDGYTF. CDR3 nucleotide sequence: TGTGCCGGAAGTACCCCCAGGGGAGAGGATGGCTACACCTTC.

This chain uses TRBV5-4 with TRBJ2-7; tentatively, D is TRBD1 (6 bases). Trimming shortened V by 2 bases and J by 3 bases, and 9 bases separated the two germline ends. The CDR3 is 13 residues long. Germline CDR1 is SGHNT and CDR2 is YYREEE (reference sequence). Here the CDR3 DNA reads TGTGCCAGCAGCTTAGACAGGAGCTACGAGCAGTACTTC. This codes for CASSLDRSYEQYF. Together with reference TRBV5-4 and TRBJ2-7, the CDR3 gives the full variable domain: ETGVTQSPTHLIKTRGQQVTLRCSSQSGHNTVSWYQQALGQGPQFIFQYYREEENGRGNFPPRFSGLQFPNYSSELNVNALELDDSALYLCASSLDRSYEQYFGPGTRLTVT.

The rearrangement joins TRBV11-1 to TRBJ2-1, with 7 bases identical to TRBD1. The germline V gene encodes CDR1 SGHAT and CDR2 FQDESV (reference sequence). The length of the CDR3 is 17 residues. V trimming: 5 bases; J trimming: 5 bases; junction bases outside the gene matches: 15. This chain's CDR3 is CASSTRTGAVGDNEQFF. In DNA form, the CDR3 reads TGTGCCAGCAGCACCAGGACAGGCGCAGTTGGTGACAATGAGCAGTTCTTC.

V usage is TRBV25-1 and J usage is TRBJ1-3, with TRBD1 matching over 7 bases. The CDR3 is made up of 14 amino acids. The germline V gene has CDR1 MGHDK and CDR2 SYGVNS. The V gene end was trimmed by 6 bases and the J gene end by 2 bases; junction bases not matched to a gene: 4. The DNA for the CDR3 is TGTGCCAGCAGCGGCGGGACAGCTGGAAACACCATATATTTT. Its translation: CASSGGTAGNTIYF.

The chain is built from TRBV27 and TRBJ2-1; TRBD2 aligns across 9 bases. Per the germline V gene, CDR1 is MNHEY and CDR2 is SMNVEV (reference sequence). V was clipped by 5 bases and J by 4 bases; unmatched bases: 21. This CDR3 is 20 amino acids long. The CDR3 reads CASSPRWLAGYQVGYNEQFF. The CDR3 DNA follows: TGTGCCAGCAGTCCTCGTTGGCTAGCGGGATATCAGGTTGGGTACAATGAGCAGTTCTTC.

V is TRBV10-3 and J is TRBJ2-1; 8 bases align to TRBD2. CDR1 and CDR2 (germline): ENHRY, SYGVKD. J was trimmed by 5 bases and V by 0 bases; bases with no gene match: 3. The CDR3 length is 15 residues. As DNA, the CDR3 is TGTGCCATCAGTGAGTCTGTACTAGCGGACAATGAGCAGTTCTTC. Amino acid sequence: CAISESVLADNEQFF.

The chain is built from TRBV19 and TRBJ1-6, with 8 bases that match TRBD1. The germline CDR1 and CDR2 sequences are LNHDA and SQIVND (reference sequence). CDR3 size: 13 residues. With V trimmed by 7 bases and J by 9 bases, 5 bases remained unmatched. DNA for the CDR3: TGTGCCAGTAACCGGGACAGGCCTTCACCCCTCCACTTT. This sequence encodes CASNRDRPSPLHF.